The 8 T cell receptor beta chains reported below all come from one sample, sequenced in a study of human T cells and chemical hapten exposure. One entry per CDR3 protein results from TCRdb running MiXCR on the RACE reads. The profile covers about 360,000 distinct CDR3 sequences, with approximately 5.1% appearing a single time and under 3% taken by the ten largest. Time point in this sample: patch test 1, 2 weeks after DPC sensitization. Described treatment: therapeutic diphenylcyclopropenone sensitization with weekly scalp DPC. Sequences were derived from whole blood, sampled in connection with sensitization to the hapten diphenylcyclopropenone (DPC). The source of these receptors is a woman in her forties or fifties with alopecia areata. Some clones in this sample may be carry-over from other donors' samples.

This clonotype was observed at least ten times. The rearrangement uses TRBV7-8 and TRBJ1-5; D not resolved. The CDR3 runs to 16 residues. The V end was cut by 1 base, the J end by 1 base, with 11 bases between. Looked up from germline, CDR1 is SGHVS and CDR2 is FQNEAQ. CDR3 loop: CASSLDRAMSNQPQHF. The CDR3 nucleotides are TGTGCCAGCAGCTTAGATCGGGCTATGAGCAATCAGCCCCAGCATTTT.

A few counts support this clonotype. The chain carries TRBV30 and TRBJ2-2, with D tentatively TRBD1 (5 bases). This CDR3 has 15 residues. V gave up 2 bases and J gave up 0 bases, with 10 bases separating them. Per the germline V gene, CDR1 is GTSNPN and CDR2 is SVGIG (reference sequence). The CDR3 DNA sequence: TGTGCCTGGAGTAAGGACACAGCGAACACCGGGGAGCTGTTTTTT. Translation: CAWSKDTANTGELFF. Based on the CDR3 plus reference TRBV30 and TRBJ2-2, the full variable domain is SQTIHQWPATLVQPVGSPLSLECTVEGTSNPNLYWYRQAAGRGLQLLFYSVGIGQISSEVPQNLSASRPQDRQFILSSKKLLLSDSGFYLCAWSKDTANTGELFFGEGSRLTVL.

This clonotype was counted at least ten times. The V call is TRBV7-2, the J call TRBJ1-1; possibly TRBD1 for D (5 bases). The CDR3 consists of 15 residues. With 1 base removed from V and 0 bases from J, the gap between germline ends came to 9 bases. Germline V CDR1 and CDR2: SGHTA, FQGNSA. The CDR3 reads CASSLEQAMNTEAFF. As DNA, the CDR3 is TGTGCCAGCAGCTTAGAACAGGCTATGAACACTGAAGCTTTCTTT.

The chain links TRBV5-1 to TRBJ2-7; possible D gene TRBD2, 6 bases. CDR3 size: 14 residues. V was clipped by 4 bases and J by 2 bases, with 13 bases between them. Germline V gives CDR1 SGHRS, CDR2 YFSETQ. The CDR3 region has the DNA TGCGCCAGCAGCCCCGACCCGGGGGCCTACGAGCAGTACTTC. Translating it yields CASSPDPGAYEQYF.

This clonotype was observed at least ten times. This chain links TRBV7-9 with TRBJ1-3; D is unresolved. V dropped 8 bases and J dropped 2 bases, with 7 bases sitting between them. Germline assignment: CDR1 SEHNR and CDR2 FQNEAQ (reference sequence). CDR3 length: 12 residues. The CDR3 here is CASRRTGNTIYF. CDR3 bases: TGTGCCAGCCGCAGGACTGGAAACACCATATATTTT. Full variable domain (remainder filled in from reference TRBV7-9 and TRBJ1-3): DTGVSQNPRHKITKRGQNVTFRCDPISEHNRLYWYRQTLGQGPEFLTYFQNEAQLEKSRLLSDRFSAERPKGSFSTLEIQRTEQGDSAMYLCASRRTGNTIYFGEGSWLTVV.

This clonotype was found many times. The J gene is TRBJ2-5, the V gene TRBV29-1, with 14 bases identical to TRBD2. Germline loops: CDR1 SQVTM, CDR2 ANQGSEA. V shed 6 bases, J shed 2 bases, and the junction held 2 bases outside the gene matches. The length of the CDR3 is 14 residues. The CDR3 region has the DNA TGCAGCGTAGGGACTAGCGGGAGACAAGAGACCCAGTACTTC. It codes for CSVGTSGRQETQYF.

The chain joins TRBV5-1 to TRBJ2-1; either TRBD1 or TRBD2 may fit D (5 bases each). The ends were cut back, 4 bases at V and 9 bases at J, with 17 bases in the middle. The germline V gene has CDR1 SGHRS and CDR2 YFSETQ. This CDR3 region has 14 residues. The DNA for the CDR3 is TGCGCCAGCAGCGGATGGGACCCTGGAGGTGAGCAGTTCTTC. It yields the protein CASSGWDPGGEQFF.

This clonotype was seen repeatedly, ten times or more. The rearrangement joins TRBV5-1 to TRBJ1-3; the match to TRBD1 covers 8 bases. V trimming: 4 bases; J trimming: 3 bases; junction bases outside the gene matches: 9. Germline V gives CDR1 SGHRS, CDR2 YFSETQ. This CDR3 region has 16 residues. CDR3 coding DNA: TGCGCCAGCAGCACAGGACAGGGAGCAAGTGGAAACACCATATATTTT. This sequence encodes CASSTGQGASGNTIYF.